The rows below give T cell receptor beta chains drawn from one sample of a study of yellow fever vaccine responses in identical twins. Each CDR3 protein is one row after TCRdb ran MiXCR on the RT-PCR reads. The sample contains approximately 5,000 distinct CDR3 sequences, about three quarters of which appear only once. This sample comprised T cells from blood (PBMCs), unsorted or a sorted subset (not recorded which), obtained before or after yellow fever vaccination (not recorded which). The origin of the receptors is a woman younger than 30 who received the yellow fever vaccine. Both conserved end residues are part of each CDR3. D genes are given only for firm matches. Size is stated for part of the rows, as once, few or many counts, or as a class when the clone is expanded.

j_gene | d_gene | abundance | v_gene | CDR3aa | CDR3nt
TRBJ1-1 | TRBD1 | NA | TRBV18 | CASSPRDRDTEAFF | TGTGCCAGCTCACCACGGGACAGGGACACTGAAGCTTTCTTT
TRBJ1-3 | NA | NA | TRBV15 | CATSREAPRGNTIYF | TGTGCCACCAGCAGAGAAGCCCCCCGGGGAAACACCATATATTTT
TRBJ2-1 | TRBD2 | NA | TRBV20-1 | CSAREPNLRDYPEQFF | TGCAGTGCTAGAGAACCGAACCTTCGGGACTACCCTGAGCAGTTCTTC
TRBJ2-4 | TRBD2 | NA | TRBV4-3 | CASSQEKTSGRNIQYF | TGCGCCAGCAGCCAAGAAAAAACTAGCGGACGAAACATTCAGTACTTC
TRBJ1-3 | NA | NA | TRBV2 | CASSETQHGNTIYF | TGTGCCAGCAGTGAAACACAGCATGGAAACACCATATATTTT
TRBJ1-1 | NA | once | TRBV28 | CASSSSGVRTTEAFF | TGTGCCAGCAGTTCCTCCGGGGTACGAACCACTGAAGCTTTCTTT
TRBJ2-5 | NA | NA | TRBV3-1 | CASNPSRAVPETQYF | TGTGCCAGCAACCCCTCTCGGGCGGTCCCGGAGACCCAGTACTTC
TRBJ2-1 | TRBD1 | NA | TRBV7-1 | CASSSRQGAYNEQFF | TGTGCCAGCAGCTCTCGACAGGGAGCCTACAATGAGCAGTTCTTC
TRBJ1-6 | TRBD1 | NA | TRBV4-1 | CASSPFDRGANSPLHF | TGCGCCAGCAGCCCCTTTGACAGGGGGGCCAATTCACCCCTCCACTTT
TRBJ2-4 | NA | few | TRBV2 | CARTENIQYF | TGTGCCAGGACCGAAAACATTCAGTACTTC
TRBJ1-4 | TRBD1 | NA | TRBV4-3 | CASSQDRGGHEKLFF | TGCGCCAGCAGCCAAGATCGAGGGGGCCATGAAAAACTGTTTTTT
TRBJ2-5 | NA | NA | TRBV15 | CATSTRDLIQETQYF | TGTGCCACCAGCACCCGGGACTTGATACAAGAGACCCAGTACTTC
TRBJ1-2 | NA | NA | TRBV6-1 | CASSRRDTYGYTF | TGTGCCAGCAGTCGTAGGGATACCTATGGCTACACCTTC
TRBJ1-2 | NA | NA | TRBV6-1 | CASRPGTGTYGYTF | TGTGCCAGCAGGCCCGGGACCGGCACCTATGGCTACACCTTC
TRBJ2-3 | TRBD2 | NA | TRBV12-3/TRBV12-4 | CASSLHEAGDGTQYF | TGTGCCAGCAGTTTGCACGAAGCGGGAGACGGTACGCAGTATTTT
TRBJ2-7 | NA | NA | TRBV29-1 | CSVVGVGDTRGALSYEQYF | TGCAGCGTTGTAGGGGTTGGGGACACCAGGGGGGCTCTCTCCTACGAGCAGTACTTC
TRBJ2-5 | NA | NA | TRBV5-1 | CASSLVVGETQYF | TGCGCCAGCAGCTTGGTGGTTGGTGAGACCCAGTACTTC
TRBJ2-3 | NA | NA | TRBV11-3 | CASSPTIGLTDTQYF | TGTGCCAGCAGCCCCACCATAGGCCTCACAGATACGCAGTATTTT
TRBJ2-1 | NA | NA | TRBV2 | CASRRGAGGYNEQFF | TGTGCCAGCAGGAGGGGGGCAGGGGGCTACAATGAGCAGTTCTTC
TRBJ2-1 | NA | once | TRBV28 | CASSWGNNEQFF | TGTGCCAGCAGCTGGGGGAACAATGAGCAGTTCTTC
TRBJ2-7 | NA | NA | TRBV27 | CASSLGGPYEQYF | TGTGCCAGCAGTTTAGGAGGGCCCTACGAGCAGTACTTC
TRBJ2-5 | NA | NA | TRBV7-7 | CASSLYPSEKQETQYF | TGTGCTAGCAGCTTATATCCTAGCGAGAAGCAAGAGACCCAGTACTTC
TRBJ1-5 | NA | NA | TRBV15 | CATSRDQGQGPVGPQHF | TGTGCCACCAGCAGAGATCAGGGTCAGGGGCCCGTGGGGCCCCAGCATTTT